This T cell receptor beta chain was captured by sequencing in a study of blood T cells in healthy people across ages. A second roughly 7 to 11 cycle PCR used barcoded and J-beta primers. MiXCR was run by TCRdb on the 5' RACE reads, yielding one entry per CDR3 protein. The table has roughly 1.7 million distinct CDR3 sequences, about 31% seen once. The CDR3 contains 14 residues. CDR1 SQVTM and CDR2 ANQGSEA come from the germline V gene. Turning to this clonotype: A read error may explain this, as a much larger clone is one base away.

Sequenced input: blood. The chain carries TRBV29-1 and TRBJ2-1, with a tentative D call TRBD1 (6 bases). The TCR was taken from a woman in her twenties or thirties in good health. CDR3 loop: CSVPQGTVYNGQFF. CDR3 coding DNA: TGCAGCGTGCCTCAGGGGACGGTATACAATGGGCAGTTCTTC.